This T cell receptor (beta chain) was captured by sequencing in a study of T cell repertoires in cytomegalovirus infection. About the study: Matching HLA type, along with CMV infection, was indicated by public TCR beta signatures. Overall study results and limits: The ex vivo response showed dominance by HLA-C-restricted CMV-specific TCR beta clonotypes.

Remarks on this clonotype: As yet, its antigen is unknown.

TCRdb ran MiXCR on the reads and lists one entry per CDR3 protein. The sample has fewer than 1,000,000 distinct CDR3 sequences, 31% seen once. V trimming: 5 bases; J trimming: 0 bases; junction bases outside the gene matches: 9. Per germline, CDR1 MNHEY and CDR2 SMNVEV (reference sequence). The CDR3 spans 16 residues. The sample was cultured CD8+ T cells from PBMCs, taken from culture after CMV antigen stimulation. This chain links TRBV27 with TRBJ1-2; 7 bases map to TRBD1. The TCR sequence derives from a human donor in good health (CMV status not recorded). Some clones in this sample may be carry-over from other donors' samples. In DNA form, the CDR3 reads TGTGCCAGCAGTGCCTGGGGGGACAGAGCTAACTATGGCTACACCTTC. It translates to CASSAWGDRANYGYTF.